The clone carrying this TCR beta chain came up a few times. Germline values: CDR1 SGHTA, CDR2 FQGNSA. This CDR3 comprises 16 residues. V lost 3 bases to trimming and J lost 2 bases; unmatched junction nucleotides: 7. This sample stems from a study of CD8 T cells in ankylosing spondylitis. A single record per CDR3 protein comes from TCRdb applying MiXCR to the 5' RACE reads. Among roughly 170,000 distinct CDR3 sequences listed, roughly 10% were seen once. The sequenced sample was blood, either unsorted or a sorted T cell fraction (not recorded which). The receptor comes from a female donor with ankylosing spondylitis or in good health (not recorded which). The V gene is TRBV7-2, the J gene TRBJ2-5; TRBD2 aligns across 9 bases. Here the CDR3 reads CASSFIAGEDQETQYF. The CDR3 nucleotides read TGTGCCAGCAGCTTTATAGCGGGAGAGGATCAAGAGACCCAGTACTTC.